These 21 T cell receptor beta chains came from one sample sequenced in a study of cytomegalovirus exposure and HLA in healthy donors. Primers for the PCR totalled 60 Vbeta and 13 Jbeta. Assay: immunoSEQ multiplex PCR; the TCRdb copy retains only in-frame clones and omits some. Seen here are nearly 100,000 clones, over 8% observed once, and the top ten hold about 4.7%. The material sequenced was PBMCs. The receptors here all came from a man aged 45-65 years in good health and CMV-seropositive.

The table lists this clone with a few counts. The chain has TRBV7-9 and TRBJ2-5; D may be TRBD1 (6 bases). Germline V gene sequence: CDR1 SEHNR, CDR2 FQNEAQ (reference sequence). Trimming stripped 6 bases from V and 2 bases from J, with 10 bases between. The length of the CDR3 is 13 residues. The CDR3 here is CASSWDKQETQYF. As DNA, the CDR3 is TGTGCCAGCAGTTGGGACAAACAAGAGACCCAGTACTTC.

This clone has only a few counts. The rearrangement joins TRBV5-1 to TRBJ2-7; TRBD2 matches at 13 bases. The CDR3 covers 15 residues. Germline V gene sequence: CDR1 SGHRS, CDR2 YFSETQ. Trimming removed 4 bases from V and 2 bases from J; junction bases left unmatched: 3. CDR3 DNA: TGCGCCAGCAGCCAACTAGCGGGAGGGCCCTACGAGCAGTACTTC. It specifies CASSQLAGGPYEQYF.

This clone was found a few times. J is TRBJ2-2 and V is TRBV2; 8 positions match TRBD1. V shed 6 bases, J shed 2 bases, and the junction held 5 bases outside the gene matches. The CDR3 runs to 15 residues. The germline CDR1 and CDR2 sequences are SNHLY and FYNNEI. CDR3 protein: CASRGTGYNTGELFF. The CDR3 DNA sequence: TGTGCCAGCAGGGGGACAGGTTATAACACCGGGGAGCTGTTTTTT.

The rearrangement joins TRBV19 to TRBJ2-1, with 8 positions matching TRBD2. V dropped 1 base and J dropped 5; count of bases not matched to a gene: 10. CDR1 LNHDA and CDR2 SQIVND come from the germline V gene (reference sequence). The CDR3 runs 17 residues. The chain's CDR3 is CASSIAPGTRGDNEQFF. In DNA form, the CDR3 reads TGTGCCAGTAGTATAGCCCCCGGGACTAGAGGGGACAATGAGCAGTTCTTC.

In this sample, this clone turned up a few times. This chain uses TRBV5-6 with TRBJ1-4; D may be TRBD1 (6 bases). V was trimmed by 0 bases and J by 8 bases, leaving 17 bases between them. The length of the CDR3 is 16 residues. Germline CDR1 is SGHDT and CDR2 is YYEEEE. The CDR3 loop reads CASSLASRGAAEKLFF. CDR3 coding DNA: TGTGCCAGCAGCTTGGCCTCACGGGGGGCGGCGGAAAAACTGTTTTTT. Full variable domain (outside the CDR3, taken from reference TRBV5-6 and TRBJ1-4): DAGVTQSPTHLIKTRGQQVTLRCSPKSGHDTVSWYQQALGQGPQFIFQYYEEEERQRGNFPDRFSGHQFPNYSSELNVNALLLGDSALYLCASSLASRGAAEKLFFGSGTQLSVL.

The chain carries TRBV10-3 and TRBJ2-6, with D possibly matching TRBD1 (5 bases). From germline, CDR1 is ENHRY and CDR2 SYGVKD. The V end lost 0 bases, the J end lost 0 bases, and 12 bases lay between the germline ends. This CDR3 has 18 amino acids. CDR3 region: CAISESIRTNSGANVLTF. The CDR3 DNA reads TGTGCCATCAGTGAGTCTATAAGGACAAACTCTGGGGCCAACGTCCTGACTTTC.

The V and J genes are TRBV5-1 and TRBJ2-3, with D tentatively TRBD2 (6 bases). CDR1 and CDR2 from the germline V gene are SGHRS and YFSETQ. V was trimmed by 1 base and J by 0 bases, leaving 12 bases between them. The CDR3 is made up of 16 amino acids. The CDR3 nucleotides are TGCGCCAGCAGCTTGCCTTGGGGGGATAGCACAGATACGCAGTATTTT. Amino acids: CASSLPWGDSTDTQYF.

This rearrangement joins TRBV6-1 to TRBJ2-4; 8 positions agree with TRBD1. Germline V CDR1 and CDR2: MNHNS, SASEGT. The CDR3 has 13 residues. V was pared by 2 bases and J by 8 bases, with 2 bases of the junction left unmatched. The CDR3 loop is CASSELQGDIQYF. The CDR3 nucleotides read TGTGCCAGCAGTGAACTACAGGGGGACATTCAGTACTTC.

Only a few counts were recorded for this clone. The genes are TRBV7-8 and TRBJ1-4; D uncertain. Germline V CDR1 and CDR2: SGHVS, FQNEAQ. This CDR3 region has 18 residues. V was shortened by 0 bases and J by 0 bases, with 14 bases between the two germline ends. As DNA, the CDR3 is TGTGCCAGCAGCTTAGCTCCCCGGGTGAGAACAACTAATGAAAAACTGTTTTTT. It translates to CASSLAPRVRTTNEKLFF.

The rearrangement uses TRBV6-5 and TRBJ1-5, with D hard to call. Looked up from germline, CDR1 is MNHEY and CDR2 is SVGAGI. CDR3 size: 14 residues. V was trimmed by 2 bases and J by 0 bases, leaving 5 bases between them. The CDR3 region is CASSYLPSNQPQHF. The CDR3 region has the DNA TGTGCCAGCAGTTACCTACCTAGCAATCAGCCCCAGCATTTT.

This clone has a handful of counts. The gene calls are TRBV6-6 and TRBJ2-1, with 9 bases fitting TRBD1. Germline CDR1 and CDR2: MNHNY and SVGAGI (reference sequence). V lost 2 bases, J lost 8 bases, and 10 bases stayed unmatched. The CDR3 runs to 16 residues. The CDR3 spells CASSYPSGTGSDEQFF. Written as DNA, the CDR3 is TGTGCCAGCAGTTACCCGTCAGGGACAGGGAGCGATGAGCAGTTCTTC.

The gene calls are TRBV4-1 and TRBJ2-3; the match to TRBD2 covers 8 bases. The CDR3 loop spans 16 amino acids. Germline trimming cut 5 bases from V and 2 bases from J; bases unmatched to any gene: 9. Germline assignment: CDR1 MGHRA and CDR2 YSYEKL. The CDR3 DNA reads TGCGCCAGCAGCAAGGGACTAGAGGGGAACACAGATACGCAGTATTTT. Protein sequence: CASSKGLEGNTDTQYF.

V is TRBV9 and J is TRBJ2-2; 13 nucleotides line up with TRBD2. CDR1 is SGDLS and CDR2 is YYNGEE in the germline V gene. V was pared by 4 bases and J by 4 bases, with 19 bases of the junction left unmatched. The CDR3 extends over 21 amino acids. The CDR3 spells CASSWTGVLYGTSGTTGELFF. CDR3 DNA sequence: TGTGCCAGCAGCTGGACAGGGGTGTTGTACGGGACTAGCGGGACCACCGGGGAGCTGTTTTTT.

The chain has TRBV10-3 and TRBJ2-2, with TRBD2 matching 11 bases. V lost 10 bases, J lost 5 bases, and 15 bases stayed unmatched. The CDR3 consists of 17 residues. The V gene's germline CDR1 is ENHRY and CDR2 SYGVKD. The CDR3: CATLSGRELRSTGELFF. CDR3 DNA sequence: TGTGCCACTCTTAGCGGGAGGGAGTTAAGGTCGACCGGGGAGCTGTTTTTT.

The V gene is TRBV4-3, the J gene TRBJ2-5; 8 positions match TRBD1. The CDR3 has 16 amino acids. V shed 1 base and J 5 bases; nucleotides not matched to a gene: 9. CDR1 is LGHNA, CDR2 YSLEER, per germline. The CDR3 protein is CASSQGTGRFVETQYF. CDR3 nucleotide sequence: TGCGCCAGCAGCCAAGGGACAGGGAGGTTCGTGGAGACCCAGTACTTC.

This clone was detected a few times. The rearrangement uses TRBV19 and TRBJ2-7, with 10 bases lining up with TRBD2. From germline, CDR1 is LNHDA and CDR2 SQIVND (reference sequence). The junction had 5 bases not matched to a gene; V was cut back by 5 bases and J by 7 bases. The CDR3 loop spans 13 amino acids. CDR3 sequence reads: CASSLSGRDEQYF. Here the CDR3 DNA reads TGTGCCAGTAGTCTCAGCGGGAGGGATGAGCAGTACTTC.

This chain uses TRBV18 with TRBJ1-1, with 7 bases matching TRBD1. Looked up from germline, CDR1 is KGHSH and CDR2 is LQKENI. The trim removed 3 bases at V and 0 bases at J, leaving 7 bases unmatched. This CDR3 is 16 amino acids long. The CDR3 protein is CASSPNRGRLNTEAFF. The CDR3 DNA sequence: TGTGCCAGCTCACCCAACAGGGGAAGGTTGAACACTGAAGCTTTCTTT.

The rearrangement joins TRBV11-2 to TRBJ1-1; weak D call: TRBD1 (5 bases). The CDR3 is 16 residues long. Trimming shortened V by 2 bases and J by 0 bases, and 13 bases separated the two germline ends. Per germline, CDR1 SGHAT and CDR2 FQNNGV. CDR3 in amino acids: CASSLFRRGMNTEAFF. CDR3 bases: TGTGCCAGCAGCTTATTTAGACGGGGGATGAACACTGAAGCTTTCTTT.

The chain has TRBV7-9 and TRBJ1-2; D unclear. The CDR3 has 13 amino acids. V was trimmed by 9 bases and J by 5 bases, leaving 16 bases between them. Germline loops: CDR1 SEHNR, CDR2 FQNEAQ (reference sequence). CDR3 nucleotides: TGTGCCAGAAGCCCCGACAACGGATATGGCTACACCTTC. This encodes CARSPDNGYGYTF.

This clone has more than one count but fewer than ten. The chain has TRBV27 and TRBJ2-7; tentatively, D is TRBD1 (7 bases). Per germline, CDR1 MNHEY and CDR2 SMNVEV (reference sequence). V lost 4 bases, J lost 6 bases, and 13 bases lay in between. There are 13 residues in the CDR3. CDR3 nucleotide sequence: TGTGCCAGCAGTTCCGCTCAGGGGGGCGAGCAGTACTTC. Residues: CASSSAQGGEQYF.

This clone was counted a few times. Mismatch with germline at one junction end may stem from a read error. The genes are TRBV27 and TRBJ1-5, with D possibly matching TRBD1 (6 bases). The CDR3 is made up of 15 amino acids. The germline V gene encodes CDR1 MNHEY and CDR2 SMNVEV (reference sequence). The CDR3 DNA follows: TGTGCCAGCAGTTTCATAGGGGGTAGCAATAAGCCCCAGCATTTT. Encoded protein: CASSFIGGSNKPQHF.